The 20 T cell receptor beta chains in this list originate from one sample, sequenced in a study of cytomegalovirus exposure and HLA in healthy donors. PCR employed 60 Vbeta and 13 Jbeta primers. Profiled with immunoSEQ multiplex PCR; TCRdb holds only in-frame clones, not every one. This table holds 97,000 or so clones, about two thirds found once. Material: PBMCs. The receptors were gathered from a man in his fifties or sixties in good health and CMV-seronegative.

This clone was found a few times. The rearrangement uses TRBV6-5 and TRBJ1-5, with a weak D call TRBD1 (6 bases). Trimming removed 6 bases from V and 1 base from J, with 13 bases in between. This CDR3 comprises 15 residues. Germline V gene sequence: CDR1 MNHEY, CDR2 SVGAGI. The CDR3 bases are TGTGCCAGCAGGCAACAGGGTGGAAGCAATCAGCCCCAGCATTTT. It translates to CASRQQGGSNQPQHF.

DNA of the CDR3: TGCGCCAGCAGCCGGACAGGGAGGGCAGATACGCAGTATTTT. Its translation: CASSRTGRADTQYF. This chain links TRBV5-1 with TRBJ2-3; tentative D call: TRBD1 (8 bases). Between the trimmed V and J ends, which lost 4 bases and 4 bases, there was a span of 13 bases. The CDR3 spans 14 residues. Looked up from germline, CDR1 is SGHRS and CDR2 is YFSETQ. The complete variable domain, with remaining parts taken from reference TRBV5-1 and TRBJ2-3, reads KAGVTQTPRYLIKTRGQQVTLSCSPISGHRSVSWYQQTPGQGLQFLFEYFSETQRNKGNFPGRFSGRQFSNSRSEMNVSTLELGDSALYLCASSRTGRADTQYFGPGTRLTVL.

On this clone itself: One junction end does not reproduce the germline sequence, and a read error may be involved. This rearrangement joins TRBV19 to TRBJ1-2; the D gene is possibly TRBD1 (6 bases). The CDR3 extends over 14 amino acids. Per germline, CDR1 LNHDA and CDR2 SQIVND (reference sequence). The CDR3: CASSMQGINYGHTF. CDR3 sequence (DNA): TGTGCCAGTAGTATGCAGGGGATTAACTATGGCCACACCTTC.

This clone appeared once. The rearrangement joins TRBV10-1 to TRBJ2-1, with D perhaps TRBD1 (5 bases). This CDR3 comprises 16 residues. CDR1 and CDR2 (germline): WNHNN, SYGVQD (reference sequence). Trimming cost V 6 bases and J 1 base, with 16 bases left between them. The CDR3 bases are TGCGCCAGCAGCCTAGGCAGGGATTTTTCCTACAATGAGCAGTTCTTC. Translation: CASSLGRDFSYNEQFF.

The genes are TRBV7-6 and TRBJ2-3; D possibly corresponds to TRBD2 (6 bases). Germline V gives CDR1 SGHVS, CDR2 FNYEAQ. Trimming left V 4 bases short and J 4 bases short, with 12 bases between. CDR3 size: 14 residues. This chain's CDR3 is CASSYGGEPDTQYF. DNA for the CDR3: TGTGCCAGCAGCTACGGCGGGGAGCCAGATACGCAGTATTTT. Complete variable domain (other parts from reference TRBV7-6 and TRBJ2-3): GAGVSQSPRYKVTKRGQDVALRCDPISGHVSLYWYRQALGQGPEFLTYFNYEAQQDKSGLPNDRFSAERPEGSISTLTIQRTEQRDSAMYRCASSYGGEPDTQYFGPGTRLTVL.

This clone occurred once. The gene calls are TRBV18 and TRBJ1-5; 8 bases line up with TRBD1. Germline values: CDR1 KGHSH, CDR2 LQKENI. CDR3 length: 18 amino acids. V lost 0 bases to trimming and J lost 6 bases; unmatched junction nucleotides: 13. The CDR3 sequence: CASSPPPGQGPASQPQHF. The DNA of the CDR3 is TGTGCCAGCTCACCACCCCCCGGACAGGGTCCTGCGAGTCAGCCCCAGCATTTT.

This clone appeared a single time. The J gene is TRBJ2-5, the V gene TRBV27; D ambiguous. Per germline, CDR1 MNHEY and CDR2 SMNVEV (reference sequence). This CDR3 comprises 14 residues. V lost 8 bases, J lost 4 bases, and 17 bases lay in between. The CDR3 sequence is CASAVTPGGETQYF. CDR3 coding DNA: TGTGCCAGCGCTGTGACCCCCGGCGGAGAGACCCAGTACTTC.

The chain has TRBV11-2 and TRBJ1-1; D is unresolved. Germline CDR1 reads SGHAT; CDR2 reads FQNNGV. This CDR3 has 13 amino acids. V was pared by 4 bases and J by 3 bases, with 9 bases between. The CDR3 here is CASSSTADTEAFF. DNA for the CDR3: TGTGCCAGCAGCTCTACAGCGGACACTGAAGCTTTCTTT. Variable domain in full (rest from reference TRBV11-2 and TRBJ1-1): EAGVAQSPRYKIIEKRQSVAFWCNPISGHATLYWYQQILGQGPKLLIQFQNNGVVDDSQLPKDRFSAERLKGVDSTLKIQPAKLEDSAVYLCASSSTADTEAFFGQGTRLTVV.

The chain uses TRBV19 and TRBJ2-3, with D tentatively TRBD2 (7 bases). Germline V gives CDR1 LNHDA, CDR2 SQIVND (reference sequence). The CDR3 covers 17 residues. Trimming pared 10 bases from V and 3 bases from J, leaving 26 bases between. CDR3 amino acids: CATIGGGSGFSTDTQYF. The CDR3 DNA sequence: TGTGCCACCATAGGAGGGGGTAGCGGGTTTTCAACAGATACGCAGTATTTT.

CDR3 coding DNA: TGTGCCAGCAGCTTAGATTTCAGGAGTAGCGGCGAAAGAGAGACCCAGTACTTC. Translated, it gives CASSLDFRSSGERETQYF. The rearrangement uses TRBV7-8 and TRBJ2-5; possible D gene TRBD2, 6 bases. V lost 1 base to trimming and J lost 4 bases, with 22 bases between them. Germline V gene lookup returns CDR1 SGHVS and CDR2 FQNEAQ. This CDR3 region has 18 residues.

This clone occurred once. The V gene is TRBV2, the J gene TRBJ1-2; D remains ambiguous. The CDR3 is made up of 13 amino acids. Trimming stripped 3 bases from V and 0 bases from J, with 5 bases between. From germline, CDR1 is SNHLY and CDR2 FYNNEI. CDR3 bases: TGTGCCAGCAGTGAGGCAGCTAACTATGGCTACACCTTC. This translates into CASSEAANYGYTF.

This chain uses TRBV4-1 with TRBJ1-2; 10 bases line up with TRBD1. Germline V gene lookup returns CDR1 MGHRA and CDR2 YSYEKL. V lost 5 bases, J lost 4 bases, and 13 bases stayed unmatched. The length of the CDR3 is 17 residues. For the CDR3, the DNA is TGCGCCAGCAGCTTCGATTTACCGGGACAGGGGATCTATGGCTACACCTTC. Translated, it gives CASSFDLPGQGIYGYTF.

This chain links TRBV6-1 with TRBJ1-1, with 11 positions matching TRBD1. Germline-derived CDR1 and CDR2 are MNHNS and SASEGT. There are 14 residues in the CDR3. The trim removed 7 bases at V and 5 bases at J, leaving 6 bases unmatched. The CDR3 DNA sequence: TGTGCCAGCACCGTCAGGGACAGGGGGACTGAAGCTTTCTTT. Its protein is CASTVRDRGTEAFF.

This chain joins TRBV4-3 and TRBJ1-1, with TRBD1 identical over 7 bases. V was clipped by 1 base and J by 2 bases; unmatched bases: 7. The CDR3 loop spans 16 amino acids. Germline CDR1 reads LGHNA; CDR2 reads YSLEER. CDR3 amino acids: CASSQGTGEKNTEAFF. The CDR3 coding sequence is TGCGCCAGCAGCCAAGGTACAGGGGAGAAAAACACTGAAGCTTTCTTT.

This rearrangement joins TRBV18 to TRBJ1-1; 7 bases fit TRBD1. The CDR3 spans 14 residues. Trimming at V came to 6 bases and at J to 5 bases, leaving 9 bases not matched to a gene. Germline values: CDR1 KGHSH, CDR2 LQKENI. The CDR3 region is CASSSQGVQTEAFF. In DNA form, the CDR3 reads TGTGCCAGCTCCTCGCAGGGGGTACAGACTGAAGCTTTCTTT.

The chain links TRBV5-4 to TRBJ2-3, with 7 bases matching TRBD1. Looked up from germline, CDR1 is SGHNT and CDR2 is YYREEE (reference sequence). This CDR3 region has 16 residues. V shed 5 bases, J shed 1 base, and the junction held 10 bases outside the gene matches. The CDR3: CASRDVRGRGTDTQYF. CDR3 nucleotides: TGTGCCAGCAGGGATGTCAGGGGGAGAGGCACAGATACGCAGTATTTT. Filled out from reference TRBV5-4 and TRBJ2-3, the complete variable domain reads ETGVTQSPTHLIKTRGQQVTLRCSSQSGHNTVSWYQQALGQGPQFIFQYYREEENGRGNFPPRFSGLQFPNYSSELNVNALELDDSALYLCASRDVRGRGTDTQYFGPGTRLTVL.

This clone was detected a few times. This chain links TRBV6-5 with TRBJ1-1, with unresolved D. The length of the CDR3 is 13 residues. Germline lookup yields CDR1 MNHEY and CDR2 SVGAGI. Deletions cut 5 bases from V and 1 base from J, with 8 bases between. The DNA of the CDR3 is TGTGCCAGCAGTCCAATCCCGAACACTGAAGCTTTCTTT. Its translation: CASSPIPNTEAFF.

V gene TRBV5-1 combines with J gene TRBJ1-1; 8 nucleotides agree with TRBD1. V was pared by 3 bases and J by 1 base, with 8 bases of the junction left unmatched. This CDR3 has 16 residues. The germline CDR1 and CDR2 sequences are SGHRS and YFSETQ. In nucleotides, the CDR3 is TGCGCCAGCAGCTCCTTATTACAGGGGGGGAACACTGAAGCTTTCTTT. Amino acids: CASSSLLQGGNTEAFF.

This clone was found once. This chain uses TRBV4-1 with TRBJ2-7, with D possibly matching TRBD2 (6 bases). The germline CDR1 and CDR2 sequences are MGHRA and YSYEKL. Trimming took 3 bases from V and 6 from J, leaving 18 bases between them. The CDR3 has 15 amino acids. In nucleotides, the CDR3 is TGCGCCAGCAGCCAGGGACTTGGATTCGGTGGCGAGCAGTACTTC. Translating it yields CASSQGLGFGGEQYF.

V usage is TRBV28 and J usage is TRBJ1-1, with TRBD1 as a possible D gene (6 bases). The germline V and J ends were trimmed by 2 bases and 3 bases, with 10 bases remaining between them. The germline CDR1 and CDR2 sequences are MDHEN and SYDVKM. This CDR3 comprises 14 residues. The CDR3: CASSLNRVDTEAFF. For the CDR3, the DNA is TGTGCCAGCAGTTTAAACAGGGTGGACACTGAAGCTTTCTTT. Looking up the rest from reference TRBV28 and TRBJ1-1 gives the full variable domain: DVKVTQSSRYLVKRTGEKVFLECVQDMDHENMFWYRQDPGLGLRLIYFSYDVKMKEKGDIPEGYSVSREKKERFSLILESASTNQTSMYLCASSLNRVDTEAFFGQGTRLTVV.